This record covers a single T cell receptor beta chain. The antigen is not known. These data come from a study of cytomegalovirus exposure and HLA in healthy donors. Whole-study results and caveats: The finding came from a later analysis; first-cohort TCR clusters tended to co-occur in the 130 or so validation repertoires. Cytomegalovirus-associated TCR beta chains were listed, numbering over 150. Testing in vitro showed a few CMV-associated chains specific for CMV antigens.

Using immunoSEQ multiplex PCR, the repertoire was profiled, and TCRdb retains in-frame clones only, with some absent. The sample has over 60,000 clones, approximately 96% seen once; the top ten hold 2.4%. The CDR3 spans 13 residues. Germline V gives CDR1 SEHNR, CDR2 FQNEAQ (reference sequence). V lost 2 bases and J 4 bases, leaving 5 bases between the germline ends. The TCR was taken from a man aged 18 to 29 in good health and CMV-seronegative. The specimen was PBMCs. The V and J genes are TRBV7-9 and TRBJ1-4, with D unresolved. The DNA for the CDR3 is TGTGCCAGCAGCTTAAGCCTTAATGAAAAACTGTTTTTT. Translation: CASSLSLNEKLFF.